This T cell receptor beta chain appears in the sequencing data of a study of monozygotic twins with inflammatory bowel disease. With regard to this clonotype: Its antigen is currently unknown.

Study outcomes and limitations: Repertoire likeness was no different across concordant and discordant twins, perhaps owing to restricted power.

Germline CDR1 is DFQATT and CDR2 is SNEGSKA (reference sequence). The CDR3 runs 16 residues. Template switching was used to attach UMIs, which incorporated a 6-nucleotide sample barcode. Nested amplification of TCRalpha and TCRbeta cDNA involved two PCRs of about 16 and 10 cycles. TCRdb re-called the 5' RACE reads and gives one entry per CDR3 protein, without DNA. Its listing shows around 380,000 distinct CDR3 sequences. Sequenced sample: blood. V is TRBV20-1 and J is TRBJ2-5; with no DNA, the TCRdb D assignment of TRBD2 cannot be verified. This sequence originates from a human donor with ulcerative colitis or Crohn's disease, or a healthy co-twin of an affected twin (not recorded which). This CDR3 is CSARVPVLAEQETQYF.